This T cell receptor beta chain was retrieved from a study of T-cell memory formation after mild COVID-19. Study-wide results and caveats: Clonal second-wave expansions that peaked on day 37 had unconfirmed SARS-CoV-2 specificity. Memory sampled before infection contained some responding clones, suggesting cross-reactive memory joined.

The CDR3 is 16 residues long. Trimming removed 1 base at V and 5 bases at J, with 20 bases between. The germline V gene encodes CDR1 GTSNPN and CDR2 SVGIG (reference sequence). Worth noting for this clonotype: Its antigen is unidentified.

Using constant-segment primers, 5'RACE produced TCR alpha and TCR beta cDNA libraries carrying sample barcodes and UMIs. TCRdb reanalysed the 5' RACE reads using MiXCR and keeps one entry per CDR3 protein. The data hold fewer than 450,000 distinct CDR3 sequences, with 20% to 25% observed a single time. The clonotype originates from an adult woman who had mild COVID-19 (a few samples of this study predate the infection). Cell type and time point are not known. The chain combines TRBV30 with TRBJ1-2; weak D call: TRBD1 (6 bases). Material: PBMCs or a T cell subset sorted from them (not recorded which). CDR3 DNA sequence: TGTGCCTGGAGTGACCGACAGGTGGGACTCTGGTATGGCTACACCTTC. As protein: CAWSDRQVGLWYGYTF.